Detailed here is one TCR beta chain. Its antigen is still unknown. The data derive from a study of cytomegalovirus exposure and HLA in healthy donors. Study information: Some 200 million T cells yielded 100 million to 130 million unique TCR beta sequences, as an earlier analysis found.

Broader study findings: V segments that were indistinguishable, TRBV6-2 and TRBV6-3 among them, were omitted from analysis.

From germline, CDR1 is SGHTA and CDR2 FQGNSA. There are 15 residues in the CDR3. Trimming removed 1 base at V and 1 base at J, with 10 bases between. Donors consisted of healthy bone marrow donors. Primers included in the PCR were 60 Vbeta and 13 Jbeta primers. Assay: immunoSEQ multiplex PCR; the TCRdb copy retains only in-frame clones and omits some. The sample lists some 150,000 clones; roughly 80% were seen once. The rearrangement uses TRBV7-2 and TRBJ1-1; tentatively, D is TRBD1 (6 bases). The specimen sequenced was PBMCs. The receptor's source is a woman in her 30s in good health and CMV-seronegative. The CDR3 spells CASSLVGGQNTEAFF. The CDR3 coding sequence is TGTGCCAGCAGCTTAGTAGGGGGTCAGAACACTGAAGCTTTCTTT.